The rows below give T cell receptor beta chains drawn from one sample of a study of OX40 agonist ivuxolimab in advanced cancers. Libraries were prepared by immunoSEQ multiplex PCR; TCRdb keeps only in-frame clonotypes and omits some of them. The data hold 57,000 or so clones, with roughly 90% observed a single time. This specimen consisted of CD4+ or CD8+ T cells sorted from blood, obtained in a trial of the OX40 agonist ivuxolimab. The receptors shown here come from an adult with an advanced solid tumor such as melanoma, head and neck, liver or kidney cancer. Both conserved end residues are part of each CDR3. A D gene is named only where the DNA matches it firmly. Clone size is stated in some rows and not others, as once, few, many or a class when expanded.

>NA|TRBJ2-7|TRBV6-1|NA
TGTGCCAGCGCAGCTGGGACATTCTTCCACGAGCAGTACTTC
CASAAGTFFHEQYF
>NA|TRBJ2-5|TRBV6-6|NA
TGTGCCAGCAACTACGGACCGGGAGAGACCCAGTACTTC
CASNYGPGETQYF
>few|TRBJ2-7|TRBV14|TRBD1
TGTGCCAGCAGTCGGGACAGCGTTTACGAGCAGTACTTC
CASSRDSVYEQYF
>NA|TRBJ1-5|TRBV19|TRBD1
TGTGCCAGTAGTATAGGCGGGACAGGGTTTAGCAATCAGCCCCAGCATTTT
CASSIGGTGFSNQPQHF
>NA|TRBJ2-5|TRBV18|NA
TGTGCCAGCTCACCACTGGACACCAAGGGAATCCAGTACTTC
CASSPLDTKGIQYF
>NA|TRBJ1-6|TRBV11-2|NA
TGTGCCAGCAGCTTAAGCGGCCAGGGGAATTCACCCCTCCACTTT
CASSLSGQGNSPLHF
>NA|TRBJ1-3|TRBV6-5|TRBD1
TGTGCCAGCAGTGCAGGGGGCCTCCCGGGGAACACCATATATTTT
CASSAGGLPGNTIYF
>once|TRBJ1-4|TRBV12-5|TRBD1
TGTGCTAGTGGTTTGGTATCGACAGGGACAACTAATGAAAAACTGTTTTTT
CASGLVSTGTTNEKLFF
>NA|TRBJ2-7|TRBV11-1|NA
TGTGCCAGCAGCTTAAGGACTGGTACCTACGAGCAGTACTTC
CASSLRTGTYEQYF
>NA|TRBJ1-1|TRBV10-1|NA
TGCGCCAGCAGTGAGTCGGGCCCGAGCGCTGAAGCTTTCTTT
CASSESGPSAEAFF
>once|TRBJ1-6|TRBV28|NA
TGTGCCAGCAGCCGAGTCAGTTGGTCACCCCTCCACTTT
CASSRVSWSPLHF
>NA|TRBJ1-1|TRBV20-1|NA
TGCAGTGCTAGAGATACCAGAGCTTTCTTT
CSARDTRAFF
>NA|TRBJ2-3|TRBV5-1|NA
TGCGCCAGCAGCTTGGCCCCGGACACGTCCGTTTATACGCAGTATTTT
CASSLAPDTSVYTQYF
>NA|TRBJ2-1|TRBV14|TRBD1
TGTGCCAGCAGCCCACGACAGGGGGTTAATGAGCAGTTCTTC
CASSPRQGVNEQFF
>NA|TRBJ2-7|TRBV5-1|TRBD1
TGCGCCAGCAGCTCGGGACAGGGGACCTACTACGAGCAGTACTTC
CASSSGQGTYYEQYF
>NA|TRBJ2-1|TRBV4-1|NA
TGCGCCAGCAGCCAAGATCCGGGGGGACCGAGGGGGGAGCAGTTCTTC
CASSQDPGGPRGEQFF
>few|TRBJ2-5|TRBV6-5|NA
TGTGCCAGCAGATTTCTTCAGGGGAACCAAGAGACCCAGTACTTC
CASRFLQGNQETQYF
>NA|TRBJ2-2|TRBV6-1|NA
TGTGCCAGCAACCGTCGCACCGGGGAGCTGTTTTTT
CASNRRTGELFF
>NA|TRBJ2-5|TRBV11-3|NA
TGTGCCAGCAGCTTCTCGGGGACGGGGACCCAGTACTTC
CASSFSGTGTQYF
>NA|TRBJ2-1|TRBV10-1|TRBD2
TGCGCCAGCAGTGAGTCAGGACTAGCGGGGGGGATTTACAATGAGCAGTTCTTC
CASSESGLAGGIYNEQFF
>NA|TRBJ2-2|TRBV30|NA
TGTGCCGGGACTGGGCTAGCGAATGCCGGGGAGCTGTTTTTT
CAGTGLANAGELFF
>NA|TRBJ2-2|TRBV7-7|NA
TGTGCTAGCAGCTTTAGTCGGGGAACAACCGGGGAGCTGTTTTTT
CASSFSRGTTGELFF
>NA|TRBJ2-5|TRBV10-3|NA
TGTGCCATCAGTGAGTCGGGGGTTCTCCAAGAGACCCAGTACTTC
CAISESGVLQETQYF
>once|TRBJ1-2|TRBV5-1|TRBD1
TGCGCCAGCAGCTCAGGACAGGTGGATGGCTACACCTTC
CASSSGQVDGYTF
>NA|TRBJ2-2|TRBV10-3|TRBD1
TGTGCCATCAGCGCTGGGACAGGGGGAAACACCGGGGAGCTGTTTTTT
CAISAGTGGNTGELFF
>NA|TRBJ1-1|TRBV7-8|NA
TGTGCCAGCTCCGCGAGCAGGGACACTGAAGCTTTCTTT
CASSASRDTEAFF
>NA|TRBJ2-7|TRBV10-3|NA
TGTGCCATCAAGAGGGAAAGTGGCGGGACACCCTACGAGCAGTACTTC
CAIKRESGGTPYEQYF
>NA|TRBJ1-1|TRBV7-3|NA
TGTGCCAGCAGCCCCTCCCGTCTGATGAACACTGAAGCTTTCTTT
CASSPSRLMNTEAFF